This T cell receptor beta chain derives from a study of shared clonotypes between healthy human individuals. Regarding the study as a whole: Rarefaction exposed incomplete sorted-subset sequencing despite large depth.

From germline, CDR1 is SGHTS and CDR2 YDEGEE. The CDR3 runs to 19 residues. Between the trimmed V and J ends, which lost 0 bases and 0 bases, there was a span of 21 bases. A word on this clone: Its antigen is currently unknown.

Data came from immunoSEQ multiplex PCR; TCRdb stores just in-frame clones and leaves some out. Of about 610,000 clones listed, about 96% are singletons. The naive CD8 subset, CD45RO-negative cells positively selected for CCR7, excluded terminally differentiated effector memory CD45RA+ cells. Recent acute infections and vaccinations were absent in the healthy HIV-negative adult donors. The sequencing input was naive CD8+ T cells sorted from blood. This sequence joins TRBV5-8 and TRBJ1-2, with D perhaps TRBD1 (6 bases). This clonotype was obtained from a woman aged 25 to 45 in good health. Here the CDR3 DNA reads TGTGCCAGCAGCTTGGCAAATCGGGACATGGGTACAGCTAACTATGGCTACACCTTC. Translating it yields CASSLANRDMGTANYGYTF.